The TCR beta chain described here comes from a study of PD-1 blockade in classical Hodgkin lymphoma. Study outcomes and limitations: Diminished baseline TCR diversity has been reported in newly diagnosed patients relative to healthy donors. By C4D1, CD4+ diversity increased significantly, especially in complete responders.

Only in-frame clones appear in the TCRdb table, and some are missing; sequencing was by immunoSEQ multiplex PCR. This sample has 40,000 to 45,000 clones, with around 74% found just once. This clone was detected once. Antigen: not known. This sample's time point: cycle 4 day 1 (C4D1), after more than five weeks of nivolumab. Every patient experienced relapse after autologous stem cell transplantation, and brentuximab vedotin exposure varied. CDR1 and CDR2 (germline): SGDLS, YYNGEE. The V end lost 7 bases, the J end lost 0 bases, and 14 bases lay between the germline ends. The CDR3 is 16 residues long. V and J are TRBV9 and TRBJ2-6; tentatively, D is TRBD2 (7 bases). The source material was peripheral blood mononuclear cells (PBMCs), sampled before the fourth cycle of nivolumab. This receptor was identified in a human donor with classical Hodgkin lymphoma. CDR3 loop: CASRRGGSSGANVLTF. CDR3 sequence (DNA): TGTGCCAGCCGAAGGGGGGGATCCTCTGGGGCCAACGTCCTGACTTTC.